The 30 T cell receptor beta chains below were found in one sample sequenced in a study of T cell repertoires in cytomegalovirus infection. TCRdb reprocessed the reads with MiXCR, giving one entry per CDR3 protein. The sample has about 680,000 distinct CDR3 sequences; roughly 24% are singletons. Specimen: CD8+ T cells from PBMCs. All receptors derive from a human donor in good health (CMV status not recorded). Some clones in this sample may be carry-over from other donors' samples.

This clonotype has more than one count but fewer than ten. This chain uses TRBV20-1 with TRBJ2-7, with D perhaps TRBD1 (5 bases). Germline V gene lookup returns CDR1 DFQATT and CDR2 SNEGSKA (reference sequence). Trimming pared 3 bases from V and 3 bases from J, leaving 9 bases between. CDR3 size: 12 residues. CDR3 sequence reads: CSASIRDYEQYF. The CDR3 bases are TGCAGTGCTAGTATCAGGGACTACGAGCAGTACTTC.

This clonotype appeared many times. DNA of the CDR3: TGTGCCAGCAGCCTTGAACCGGGACTAGCGGGGGCCGGGGAGACCCAGTACTTC. This sequence encodes CASSLEPGLAGAGETQYF. This chain connects TRBV7-6 to TRBJ2-5; TRBD2 matches at 14 bases. The CDR3 runs 18 residues. Germline V gene sequence: CDR1 SGHVS, CDR2 FNYEAQ. V lost 5 bases to trimming and J lost 5 bases; unmatched junction nucleotides: 13.

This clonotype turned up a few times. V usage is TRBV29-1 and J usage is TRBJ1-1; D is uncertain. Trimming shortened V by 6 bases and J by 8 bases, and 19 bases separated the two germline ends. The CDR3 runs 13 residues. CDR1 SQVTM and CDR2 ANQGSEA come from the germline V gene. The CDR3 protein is CSVLNVAQLEAFF. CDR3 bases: TGCAGCGTGCTTAACGTGGCCCAACTAGAAGCTTTCTTT.

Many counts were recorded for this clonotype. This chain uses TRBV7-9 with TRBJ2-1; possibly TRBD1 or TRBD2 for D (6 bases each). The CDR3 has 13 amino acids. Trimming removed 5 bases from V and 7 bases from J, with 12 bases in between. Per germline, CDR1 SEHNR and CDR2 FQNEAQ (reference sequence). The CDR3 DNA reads TGTGCCAGCAGCACCCAGGGGAGGAATGAGCAGTTCTTC. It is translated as CASSTQGRNEQFF.

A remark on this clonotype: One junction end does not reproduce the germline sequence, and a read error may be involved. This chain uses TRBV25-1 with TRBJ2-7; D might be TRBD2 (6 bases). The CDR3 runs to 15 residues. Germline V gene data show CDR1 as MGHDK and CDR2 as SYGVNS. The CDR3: CASCESEGNSYEQYF. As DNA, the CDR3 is TGTGCCAGCTGTGAATCGGAGGGCAACTCCTACGAGCAGTACTTC.

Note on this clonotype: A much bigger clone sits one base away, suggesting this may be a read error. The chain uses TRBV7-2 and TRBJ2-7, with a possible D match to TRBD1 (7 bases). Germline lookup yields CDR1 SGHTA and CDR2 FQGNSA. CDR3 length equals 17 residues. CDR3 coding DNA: TGTGCCAACAGCATCTTAGCGGACCGACAGGGATCCTACGAGCAGTACTTC. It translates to CANSILADRQGSYEQYF.

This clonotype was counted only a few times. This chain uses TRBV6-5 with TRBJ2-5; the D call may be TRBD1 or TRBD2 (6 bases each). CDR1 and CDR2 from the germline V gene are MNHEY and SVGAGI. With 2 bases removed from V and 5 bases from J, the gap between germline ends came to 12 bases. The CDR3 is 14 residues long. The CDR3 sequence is CASSYTGAGETQYF. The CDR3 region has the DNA TGTGCCAGCAGTTACACGGGGGCGGGGGAGACCCAGTACTTC.

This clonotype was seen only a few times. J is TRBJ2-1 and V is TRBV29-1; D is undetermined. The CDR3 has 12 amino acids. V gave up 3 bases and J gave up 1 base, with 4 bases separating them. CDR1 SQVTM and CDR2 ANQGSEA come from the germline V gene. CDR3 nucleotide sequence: TGCAGCGTTGAGCTGTCCTACAATGAGCAGTTCTTC. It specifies CSVELSYNEQFF.

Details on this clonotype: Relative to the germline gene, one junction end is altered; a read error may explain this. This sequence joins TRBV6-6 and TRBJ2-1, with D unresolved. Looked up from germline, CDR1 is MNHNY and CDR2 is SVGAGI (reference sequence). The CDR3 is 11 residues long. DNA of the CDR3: TGTGCCGGCAGTTACAACGATGAGCAGTTCTTC. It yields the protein CAGSYNDEQFF.

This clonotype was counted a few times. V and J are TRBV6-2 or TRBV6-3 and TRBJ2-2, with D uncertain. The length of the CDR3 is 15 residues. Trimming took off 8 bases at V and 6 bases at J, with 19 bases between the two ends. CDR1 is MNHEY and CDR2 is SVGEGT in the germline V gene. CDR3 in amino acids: CASDVGRGASGELFF. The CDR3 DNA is TGTGCCAGCGACGTGGGTCGAGGCGCGTCCGGGGAGCTGTTTTTT.

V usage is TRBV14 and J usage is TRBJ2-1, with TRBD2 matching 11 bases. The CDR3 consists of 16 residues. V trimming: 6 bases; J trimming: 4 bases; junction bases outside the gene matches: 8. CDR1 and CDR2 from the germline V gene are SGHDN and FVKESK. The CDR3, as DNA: TGTGCCAGCAGTCTAGCGGGGGGCTGGGGATACAATGAGCAGTTCTTC. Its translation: CASSLAGGWGYNEQFF. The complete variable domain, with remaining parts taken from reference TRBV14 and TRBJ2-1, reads EAGVTQFPSHSVIEKGQTVTLRCDPISGHDNLYWYRRVMGKEIKFLLHFVKESKQDESGMPNNRFLAERTGGTYSTLKVQPAELEDSGVYFCASSLAGGWGYNEQFFGPGTRLTVL.

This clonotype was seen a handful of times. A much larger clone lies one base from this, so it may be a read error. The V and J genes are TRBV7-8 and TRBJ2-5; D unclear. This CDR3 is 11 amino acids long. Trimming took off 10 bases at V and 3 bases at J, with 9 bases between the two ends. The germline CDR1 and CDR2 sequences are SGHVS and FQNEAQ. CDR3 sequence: CANKQKETQYF. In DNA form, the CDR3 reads TGTGCCAACAAACAGAAAGAGACCCAGTACTTC.

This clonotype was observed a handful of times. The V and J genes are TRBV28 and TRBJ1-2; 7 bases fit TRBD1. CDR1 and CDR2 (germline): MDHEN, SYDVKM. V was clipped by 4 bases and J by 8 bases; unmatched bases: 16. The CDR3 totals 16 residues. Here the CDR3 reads CASSSDRAIHPMGYTF. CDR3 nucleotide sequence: TGTGCCAGCAGTTCAGACAGGGCGATTCACCCTATGGGCTACACCTTC.

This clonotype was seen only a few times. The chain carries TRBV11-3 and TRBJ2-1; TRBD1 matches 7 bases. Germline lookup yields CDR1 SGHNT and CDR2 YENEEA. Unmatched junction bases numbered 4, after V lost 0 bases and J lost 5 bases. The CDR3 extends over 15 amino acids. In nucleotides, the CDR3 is TGTGCCAGCAGCTTAGAGACAGGGCCGAACAATGAGCAGTTCTTC. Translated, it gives CASSLETGPNNEQFF.

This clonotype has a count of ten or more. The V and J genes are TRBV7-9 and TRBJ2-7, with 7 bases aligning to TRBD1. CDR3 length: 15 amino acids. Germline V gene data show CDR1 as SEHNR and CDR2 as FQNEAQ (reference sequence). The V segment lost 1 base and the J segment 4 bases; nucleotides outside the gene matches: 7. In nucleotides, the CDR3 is TGTGCCAGCAGCTTAGGACGACAGGGATCTTACGAGCAGTACTTC. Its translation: CASSLGRQGSYEQYF. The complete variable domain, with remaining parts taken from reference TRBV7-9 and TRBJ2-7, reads DTGVSQNPRHKITKRGQNVTFRCDPISEHNRLYWYRQTLGQGPEFLTYFQNEAQLEKSRLLSDRFSAERPKGSFSTLEIQRTEQGDSAMYLCASSLGRQGSYEQYFGPGTRLTVT.

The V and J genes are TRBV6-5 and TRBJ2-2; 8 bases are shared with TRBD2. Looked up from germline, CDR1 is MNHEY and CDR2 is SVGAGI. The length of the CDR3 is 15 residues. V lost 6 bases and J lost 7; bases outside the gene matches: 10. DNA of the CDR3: TGTGCCAGCAGAAGGGGACTAGGGTATAGCGGGGAGCTGTTTTTT. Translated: CASRRGLGYSGELFF.

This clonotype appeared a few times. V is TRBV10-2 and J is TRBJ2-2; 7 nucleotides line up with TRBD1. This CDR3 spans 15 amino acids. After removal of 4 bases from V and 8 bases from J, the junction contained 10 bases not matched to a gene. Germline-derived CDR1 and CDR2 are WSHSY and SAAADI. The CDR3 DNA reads TGCGCCAGCAGTGGAGTCGACAGGGTTTCTGGGGAGCTGTTTTTT. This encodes CASSGVDRVSGELFF.

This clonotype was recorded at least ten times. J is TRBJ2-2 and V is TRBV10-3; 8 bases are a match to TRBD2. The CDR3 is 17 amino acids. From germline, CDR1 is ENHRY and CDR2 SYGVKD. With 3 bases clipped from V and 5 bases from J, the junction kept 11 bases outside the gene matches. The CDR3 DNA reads TGTGCCATCAGTGATTACGAGCGGGGGCCAAATACCGGGGAGCTGTTTTTT. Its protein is CAISDYERGPNTGELFF.

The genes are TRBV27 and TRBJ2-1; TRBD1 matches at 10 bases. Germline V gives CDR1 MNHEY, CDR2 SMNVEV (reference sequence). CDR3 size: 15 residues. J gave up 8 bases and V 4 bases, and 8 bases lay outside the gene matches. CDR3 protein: CASSWEGQGRDEQFF. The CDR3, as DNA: TGTGCCAGCAGTTGGGAGGGACAGGGGAGGGATGAGCAGTTCTTC.

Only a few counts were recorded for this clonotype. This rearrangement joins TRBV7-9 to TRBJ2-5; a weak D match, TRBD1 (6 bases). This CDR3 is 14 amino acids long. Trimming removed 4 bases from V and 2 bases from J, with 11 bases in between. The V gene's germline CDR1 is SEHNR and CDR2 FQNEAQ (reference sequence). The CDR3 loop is CASSSYREQETQYF. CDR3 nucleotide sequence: TGTGCCAGCAGCTCCTACAGGGAGCAAGAGACCCAGTACTTC.

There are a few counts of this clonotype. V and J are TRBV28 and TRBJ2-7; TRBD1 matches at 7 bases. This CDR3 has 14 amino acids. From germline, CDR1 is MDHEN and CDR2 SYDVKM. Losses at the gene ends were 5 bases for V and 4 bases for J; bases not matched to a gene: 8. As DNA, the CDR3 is TGTGCCAGCAGTCGGGACAGCGACGGGTACGAGCAGTACTTC. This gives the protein CASSRDSDGYEQYF.

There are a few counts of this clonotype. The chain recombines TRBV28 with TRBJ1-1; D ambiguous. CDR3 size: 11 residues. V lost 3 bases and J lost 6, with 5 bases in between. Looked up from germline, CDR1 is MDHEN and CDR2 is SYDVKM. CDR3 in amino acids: CASSFDSEAFF. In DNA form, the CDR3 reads TGTGCCAGCAGTTTTGACTCTGAAGCTTTCTTT.

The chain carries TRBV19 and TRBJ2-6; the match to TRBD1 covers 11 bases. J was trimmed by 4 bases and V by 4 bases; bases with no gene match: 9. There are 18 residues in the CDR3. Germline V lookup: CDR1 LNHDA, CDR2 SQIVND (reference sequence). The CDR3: CASSRTGGRVAGANVLTF. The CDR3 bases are TGTGCCAGTAGTAGGACAGGGGGCCGGGTAGCAGGGGCCAACGTCCTGACTTTC. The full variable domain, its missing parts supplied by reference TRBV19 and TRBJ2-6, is DGGITQSPKYLFRKEGQNVTLSCEQNLNHDAMYWYRQDPGQGLRLIYYSQIVNDFQKGDIAEGYSVSREKKESFPLTVTSAQKNPTAFYLCASSRTGGRVAGANVLTFGAGSRLTVL.

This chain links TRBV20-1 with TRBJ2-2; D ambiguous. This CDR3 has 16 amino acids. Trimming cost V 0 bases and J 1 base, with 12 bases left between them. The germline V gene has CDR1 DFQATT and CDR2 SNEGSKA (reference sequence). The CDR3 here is CSARDDRLKNTGELFF. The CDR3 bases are TGCAGTGCTAGAGATGATAGGCTAAAGAACACCGGGGAGCTGTTTTTT.

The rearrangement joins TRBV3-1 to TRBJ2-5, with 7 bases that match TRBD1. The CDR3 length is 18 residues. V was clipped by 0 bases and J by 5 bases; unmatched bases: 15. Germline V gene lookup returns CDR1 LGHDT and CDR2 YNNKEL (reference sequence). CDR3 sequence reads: CASSQEITSTGSGETQYF. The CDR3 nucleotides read TGTGCCAGCAGCCAAGAAATCACCTCGACAGGGAGTGGCGAGACCCAGTACTTC.

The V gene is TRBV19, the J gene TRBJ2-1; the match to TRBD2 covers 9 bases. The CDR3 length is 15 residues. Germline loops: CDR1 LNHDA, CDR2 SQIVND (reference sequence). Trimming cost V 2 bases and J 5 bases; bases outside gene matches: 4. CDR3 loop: CASSIPAGGHNEQFF. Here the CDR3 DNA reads TGTGCCAGTAGTATACCAGCGGGGGGTCACAATGAGCAGTTCTTC.

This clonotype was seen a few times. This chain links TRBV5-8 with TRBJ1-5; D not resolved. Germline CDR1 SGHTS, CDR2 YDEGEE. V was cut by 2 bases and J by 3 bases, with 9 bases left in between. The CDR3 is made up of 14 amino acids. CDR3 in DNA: TGTGCCAGCAGCTTAGGTCGGACCAATCAGCCCCAGCATTTT. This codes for CASSLGRTNQPQHF.

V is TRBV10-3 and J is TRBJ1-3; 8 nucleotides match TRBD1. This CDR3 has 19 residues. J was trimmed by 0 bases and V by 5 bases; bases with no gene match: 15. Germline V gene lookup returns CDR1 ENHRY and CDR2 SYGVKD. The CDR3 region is CAISTGVTGEGPSGNTIYF. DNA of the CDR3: TGTGCCATCAGTACAGGGGTGACAGGGGAAGGGCCCTCTGGAAACACCATATATTTT.

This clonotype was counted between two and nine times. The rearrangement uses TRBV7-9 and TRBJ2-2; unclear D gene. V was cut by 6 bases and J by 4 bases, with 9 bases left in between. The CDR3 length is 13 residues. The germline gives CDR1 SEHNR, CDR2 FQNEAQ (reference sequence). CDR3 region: CASSRPGTGELFF. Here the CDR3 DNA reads TGTGCCAGCAGTCGCCCAGGCACCGGGGAGCTGTTTTTT. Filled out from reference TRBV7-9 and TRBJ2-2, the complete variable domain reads DTGVSQNPRHKITKRGQNVTFRCDPISEHNRLYWYRQTLGQGPEFLTYFQNEAQLEKSRLLSDRFSAERPKGSFSTLEIQRTEQGDSAMYLCASSRPGTGELFFGEGSRLTVL.

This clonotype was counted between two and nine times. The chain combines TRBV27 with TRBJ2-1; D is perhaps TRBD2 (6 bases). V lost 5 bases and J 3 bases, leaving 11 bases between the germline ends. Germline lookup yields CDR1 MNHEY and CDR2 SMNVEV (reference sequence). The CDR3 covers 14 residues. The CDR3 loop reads CASSLGTHYNEQFF. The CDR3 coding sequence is TGTGCCAGCAGTCTCGGGACTCACTACAATGAGCAGTTCTTC.